A single T cell receptor beta chain is shown here with its context. Antigen: not known. The CDR3 has 14 amino acids. V was pared by 3 bases and J by 2 bases, with 10 bases between. The germline CDR1 and CDR2 sequences are SGDLS and YYNGEE. Assay: immunoSEQ multiplex PCR; the TCRdb copy retains only in-frame clones and omits some. The sample includes under 150,000 clones, approximately 90% of them seen just once. The data were obtained in a study of T cell responses to AZD1222 COVID-19 vaccine. On the study more broadly: Second doses were pooled across both intervals (about 4 or about 12 weeks). Study-wide points: Spike-specific TCR breadth and depth both grew after two AZD1222 doses. Clonal diversity may have been underestimated, and the donors were mostly white British, with more females than males.

The V call is TRBV9, the J call TRBJ2-3; D remains unclear. The sequencing here drew on peripheral blood, taken on day 0 of AZD1222 vaccination. The TCR was taken from an adult in good health. CDR3 sequence reads: CASSENSNTDTQYF. The CDR3 DNA follows: TGTGCCAGCAGCGAAAACTCGAACACAGATACGCAGTATTTT.